The TCR beta chain described here comes from a study of cytomegalovirus exposure and HLA in healthy donors. Study outcomes and limitations: Equally common other TCR beta chains were less clonally expanded than HLA-associated ones, a later analysis found. Analysis performed later found roughly 17,000 TCR beta sequences associated with HLA alleles at 0.05 false discovery rate.

J gave up 3 bases and V 0 bases, and 1 base lay outside the gene matches. This CDR3 has 14 amino acids. The germline V gene has CDR1 SGHRS and CDR2 YFSETQ. Regarding this clone: Its specificity is unknown.

PCR used 60 Vbeta primers and 13 Jbeta primers. Assay used: immunoSEQ multiplex PCR; TCRdb lists only in-frame clones, some missing. The sample shows more than 95,000 clones, over 60% of them seen only once. Donors had nominal health at sampling but likely had unrecorded immune exposures. V is TRBV5-1 and J is TRBJ2-3, with 7 bases that match TRBD2. The sequence was collected from a man aged 55 to 70 in good health and CMV-seropositive. Specimen: PBMCs. CDR3 protein: CASSLGGGTDTQYF. CDR3 coding DNA: TGCGCCAGCAGCTTGGGCGGGGGAACAGATACGCAGTATTTT.